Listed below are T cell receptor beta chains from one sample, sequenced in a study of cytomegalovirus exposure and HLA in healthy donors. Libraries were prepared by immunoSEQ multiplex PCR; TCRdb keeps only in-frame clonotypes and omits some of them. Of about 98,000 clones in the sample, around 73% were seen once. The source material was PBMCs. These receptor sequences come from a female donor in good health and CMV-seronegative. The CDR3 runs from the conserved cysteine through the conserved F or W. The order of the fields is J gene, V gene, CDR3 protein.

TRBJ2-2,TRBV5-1,CASKFGGSNTGELFF
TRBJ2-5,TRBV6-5,CASRLAGQETQYF
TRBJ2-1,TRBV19,CASSKGLGRLFYNEQFF
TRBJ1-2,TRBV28,CASSLGDSQFYDGYTF
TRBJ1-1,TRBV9,CASSIQGNTEAFF
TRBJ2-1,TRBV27,CASSPRDSSNEQFF
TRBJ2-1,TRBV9,CASSPPGGRNEQFF
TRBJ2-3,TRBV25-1,CASKTGVYQYF
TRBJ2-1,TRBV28,CASSFGGGLNEQFF
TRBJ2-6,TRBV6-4,CASSEQGLGANVLTF
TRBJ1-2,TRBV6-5,CASSYSRTGGGYGSTF
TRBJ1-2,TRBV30,CAWSSDNYGYTF
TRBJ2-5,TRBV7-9,CASSLGQSRQETQYF
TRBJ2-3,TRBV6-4,CASSPGLAGAADTQYF
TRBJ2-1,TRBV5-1,CASSSPGKNEQFF
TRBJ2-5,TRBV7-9,CASSQEAQYF
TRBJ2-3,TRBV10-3,CAITTSGRGTQYF
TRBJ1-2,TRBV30,CAWSVRWGYTF
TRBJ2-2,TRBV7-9,CASSLVTGPTGELFF
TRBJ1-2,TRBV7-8,CASSLQGAYGYTF
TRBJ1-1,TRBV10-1,CASSDSMNTEAFF
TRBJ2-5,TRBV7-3,CASSPGGAQGETQYF
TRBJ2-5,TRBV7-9,CASSLSGQRQETQYF
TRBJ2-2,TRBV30,CAWNYGMGTGELFF
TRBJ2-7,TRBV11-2,CASSSSSTGTWSYEQYF
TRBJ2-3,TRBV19,CASSTLAGNTDTQYF
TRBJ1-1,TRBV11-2,CASSFDSGMIGF
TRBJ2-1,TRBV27,CASSLSAGRVYNEQFF
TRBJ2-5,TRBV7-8,CASSLGGGPEETQYF
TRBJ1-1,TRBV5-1,CASRAPIFTGNTEAFF